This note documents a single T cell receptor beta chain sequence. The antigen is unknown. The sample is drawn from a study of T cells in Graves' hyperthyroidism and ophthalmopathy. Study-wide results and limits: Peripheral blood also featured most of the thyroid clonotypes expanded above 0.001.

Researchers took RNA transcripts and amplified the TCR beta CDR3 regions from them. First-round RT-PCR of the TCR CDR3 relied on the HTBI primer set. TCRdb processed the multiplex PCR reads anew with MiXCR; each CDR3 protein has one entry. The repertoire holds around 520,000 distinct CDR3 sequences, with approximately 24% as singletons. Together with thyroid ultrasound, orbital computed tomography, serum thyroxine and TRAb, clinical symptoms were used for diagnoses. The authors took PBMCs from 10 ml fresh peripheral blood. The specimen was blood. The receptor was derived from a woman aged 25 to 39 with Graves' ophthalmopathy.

The CDR3 reads CASVYRGRDTEAFF. Here the CDR3 DNA reads TGTGCCAGCGTGTACAGGGGGCGTGACACTGAAGCTTTCTTT. The chain joins TRBV6-2 or TRBV6-3 to TRBJ1-1, with 9 bases aligning to TRBD1. The CDR3 length is 14 residues. The germline CDR1 and CDR2 sequences are MNHEY and SVGEGT. The V segment lost 8 bases and the J segment 3 bases; nucleotides outside the gene matches: 7.